This T cell receptor beta chain was sequenced during a study of Graves' ophthalmopathy and Graves' hyperthyroidism. Findings of the study overall: Blood samples also showed most expanded thyroid clonotypes exceeding 0.001 frequency. Using 13 signatures, a model distinguished ophthalmopathy from stable hyperthyroidism, reaching roughly 90% sensitivity and about 81% specificity. In predicting ophthalmopathy progression, the model reached approximately 71% sensitivity and 72% to 80% specificity.

As to this clonotype: Antigen specificity is unknown.

The CDR3 totals 16 residues. The V end was cut by 1 base, the J end by 3 bases, with 12 bases between. Germline CDR1 is LGHNA and CDR2 is YNFKEQ. The study recruited hyperthyroidism patients aged 18 to 65 who were newly diagnosed, under 2 months' duration. Amplified material comprised TCR beta CDR3 regions derived from RNA transcripts. HTBI primers were used in a first-round RT-PCR, which preceded a second-round multiplex PCR. MiXCR, applied by TCRdb to the multiplex PCR reads, yields one record per CDR3 protein. Of over a million distinct CDR3 sequences listed, about 36% were seen once; the top ten hold around 10%.

The source material was peripheral blood or thyroid tissue (not recorded which). This clonotype originated in an adult man with Graves' hyperthyroidism. The chain joins TRBV4-2 to TRBJ2-2, with D maybe TRBD2 (6 bases). The CDR3 DNA follows: TGTGCCAGCAGCCAAGGTTCGGGAGTAGACACCGGGGAGCTGTTTTTT. Its protein is CASSQGSGVDTGELFF.